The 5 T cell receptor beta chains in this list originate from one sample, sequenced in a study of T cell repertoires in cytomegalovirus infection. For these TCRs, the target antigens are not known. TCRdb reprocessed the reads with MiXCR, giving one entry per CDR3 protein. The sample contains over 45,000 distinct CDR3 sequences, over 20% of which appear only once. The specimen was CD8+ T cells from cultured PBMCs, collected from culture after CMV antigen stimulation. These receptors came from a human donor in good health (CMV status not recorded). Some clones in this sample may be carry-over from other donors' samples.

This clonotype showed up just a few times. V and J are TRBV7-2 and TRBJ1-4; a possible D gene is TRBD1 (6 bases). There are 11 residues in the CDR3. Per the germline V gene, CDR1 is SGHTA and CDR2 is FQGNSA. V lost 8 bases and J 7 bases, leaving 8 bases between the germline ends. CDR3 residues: CASRGGEKLFF. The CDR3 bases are TGTGCCAGCCGAGGGGGTGAAAAACTGTTTTTT.

This chain's CDR3 is CATSSGAYNEQFF. The CDR3 DNA sequence: TGTGCCACCTCTAGCGGGGCGTACAATGAGCAGTTCTTC. The V and J genes are TRBV10-3 and TRBJ2-1, with 9 bases aligning to TRBD2. Germline-derived CDR1 and CDR2 are ENHRY and SYGVKD. V lost 10 bases, J lost 4 bases, and 5 bases stayed unmatched. This CDR3 contains 13 residues.

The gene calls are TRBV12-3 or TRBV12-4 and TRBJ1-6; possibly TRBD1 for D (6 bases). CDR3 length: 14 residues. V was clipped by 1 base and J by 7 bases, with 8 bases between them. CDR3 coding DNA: TGTGCCAGCAGTTTAGAAGGGGGAAATTCACCCCTCCACTTT. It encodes CASSLEGGNSPLHF.

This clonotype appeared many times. CDR3 in amino acids: CASSQYDGQPQHF. For the CDR3, the DNA is TGTGCCAGCAGCCAGTATGATGGTCAGCCCCAGCATTTT. This sequence joins TRBV7-9 and TRBJ1-5; no definite D call. CDR3 size: 13 residues. Trimming took 5 bases from V and 6 from J, leaving 11 bases between them. Germline V gene sequence: CDR1 SEHNR, CDR2 FQNEAQ (reference sequence).

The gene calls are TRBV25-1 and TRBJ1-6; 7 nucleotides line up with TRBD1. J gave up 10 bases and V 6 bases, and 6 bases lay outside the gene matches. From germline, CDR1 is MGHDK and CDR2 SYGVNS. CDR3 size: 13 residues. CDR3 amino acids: CASRTGWGSPLHF. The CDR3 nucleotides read TGTGCCAGCAGGACAGGGTGGGGATCACCCCTCCACTTT.